One sample yielded the 11 T cell receptor beta chains listed below, sequenced in a study of blood T cell repertoires in COVID-19. Only in-frame clones appear in the TCRdb table, and some are missing; sequencing was by immunoSEQ multiplex PCR. Among some 130,000 clones listed, 75% to 90% were seen once. Sequencing was carried out using peripheral blood. The origin of the receptors is a human donor in a cohort sampled during active COVID-19.

The genes are TRBV19 and TRBJ1-5; the D is unclear. The length of the CDR3 is 12 residues. Germline CDR1 and CDR2: LNHDA and SQIVND (reference sequence). V was cut by 4 bases and J by 7 bases, with 8 bases left in between. The CDR3 region has the DNA TGTGCCAGTAGTACGCGGGTACAGCCCCAGCATTTT. Encoded protein: CASSTRVQPQHF.

The chain recombines TRBV7-2 with TRBJ2-7; D gene ambiguous. Germline assignment: CDR1 SGHTA and CDR2 FQGNSA. V shed 1 base and J shed 1 base, with 8 bases lying between them. The CDR3 consists of 14 residues. CDR3 DNA: TGTGCCAGCAGCTTAGGGGCAGGTTCCTACGAGCAGTACTTC. Translation: CASSLGAGSYEQYF.

The genes are TRBV4-1 and TRBJ1-3; perhaps TRBD1 as D (6 bases). Looked up from germline, CDR1 is MGHRA and CDR2 is YSYEKL. The CDR3 runs to 17 residues. With 2 bases removed from V and 1 base from J, the gap between germline ends came to 15 bases. CDR3 sequence (DNA): TGCGCCAGCAGCCAACACCCTAGGGACATATCTGGAAACACCATATATTTT. Amino acid sequence: CASSQHPRDISGNTIYF.

In its sample, this clone was seen once. The V gene is TRBV24-1, the J gene TRBJ2-3; 9 bases map to TRBD2. The CDR3 is 17 residues long. Germline V gene sequence: CDR1 KGHDR, CDR2 SFDVKD. V was clipped by 5 bases and J by 0 bases; unmatched bases: 8. CDR3 amino acids: CATSAGTSGSSTDTQYF. The CDR3 nucleotides read TGTGCCACCAGTGCCGGCACTAGCGGGTCTAGCACAGATACGCAGTATTTT.

The count of this clone is one. The chain recombines TRBV11-3 with TRBJ1-6; maybe TRBD1 (5 bases). This CDR3 has 16 amino acids. V gave up 7 bases and J gave up 6 bases, with 19 bases separating them. Germline CDR1 is SGHNT and CDR2 is YENEEA. The chain's CDR3 is CASTPSRGRVNSPLHF. CDR3 DNA: TGTGCCAGCACCCCGAGCCGAGGCAGGGTTAATTCACCCCTCCACTTT.

The rearrangement joins TRBV12-3 or TRBV12-4 to TRBJ1-1, with D perhaps matching TRBD1 (5 bases). The CDR3 consists of 12 residues. With 8 bases removed from V and 6 bases from J, the gap between germline ends came to 13 bases. CDR3 amino acids: CASRGGDSEAFF. The CDR3 coding sequence is TGTGCCAGCCGGGGGGGAGACTCTGAAGCTTTCTTT.

V and J are TRBV3-1 (or the pseudogene TRBV3-2) and TRBJ1-3; weak D call: TRBD1 (6 bases). CDR1 and CDR2 from the germline V gene are LGHDT and YNNKEL (reference sequence). Between the trimmed V and J ends, which lost 8 bases and 5 bases, there was a span of 10 bases. This CDR3 region has 12 residues. In nucleotides, the CDR3 is TGTGCCAGCTCAGGGGTAAGAAACACCATATATTTT. Translated, it gives CASSGVRNTIYF.

The V and J genes are TRBV12-3 or TRBV12-4 and TRBJ1-1; D is undetermined. Trimming stripped 7 bases from V and 1 base from J, with 10 bases between. CDR3 length: 13 amino acids. In nucleotides, the CDR3 is TGTGCCAGCATTCCACATGCGAACACTGAAGCTTTCTTT. This gives the protein CASIPHANTEAFF.

Points on this clone: The sample has other DNA sequences that encode this CDR3 too. The chain is built from TRBV9 and TRBJ2-2; a possible D gene is TRBD2 (5 bases). CDR1 is SGDLS, CDR2 YYNGEE, per germline. Trimming shortened V by 0 bases and J by 4 bases, and 10 bases separated the two germline ends. The CDR3 loop spans 15 amino acids. CDR3 loop: CASSVGGRGTGELFF. CDR3 DNA: TGTGCCAGCAGCGTAGGAGGACGGGGCACCGGGGAGCTGTTTTTT.

The V gene is TRBV19, the J gene TRBJ1-1; the D gene is possibly TRBD1 (6 bases). Germline V gives CDR1 LNHDA, CDR2 SQIVND (reference sequence). V shed 6 bases and J shed 11 bases, with 13 bases lying between them. This CDR3 has 11 residues. The CDR3 sequence: CASRGGVGAFF. The CDR3 nucleotides are TGTGCCAGTAGAGGGGGGGTTGGGGCTTTCTTT.

This chain uses TRBV29-1 with TRBJ2-7; maybe TRBD1 (5 bases). Germline-derived CDR1 and CDR2 are SQVTM and ANQGSEA. The length of the CDR3 is 15 residues. V lost 6 bases and J 0 bases, leaving 18 bases between the germline ends. This chain's CDR3 is CSVTGIGLGSYEQYV. DNA for the CDR3: TGCAGCGTAACAGGTATAGGGTTGGGCTCCTACGAGCAGTACGTC.